This T cell receptor (beta chain) was obtained from a study of blood T cell repertoires in COVID-19. Study-level information: From the United States, Italy and Spain came samples of acute and convalescent COVID-19. T cells, B-cell-depleted T cells, or PBMCs provided the cDNA or gDNA that served as material.

Before being deemed recovered, Cohort 3 donors had two negative PCRs, clearance, or symptom resolution. V was shortened by 1 base and J by 3 bases, with 7 bases between the two germline ends. Germline V gene data show CDR1 as SEHNR and CDR2 as FQNEAQ (reference sequence). This CDR3 is built from 13 residues. Assay: immunoSEQ multiplex PCR; the TCRdb copy retains only in-frame clones and omits some. The sample records 190,000 or so clones, around 92% being singletons. The gene calls are TRBV7-9 and TRBJ2-7, with TRBD2 as a possible D gene (5 bases). Specimen: PBMCs or T cells enriched from blood (not recorded which). The clonotype was recovered from a young woman who had recovered from COVID-19. The DNA for the CDR3 is TGTGCCAGCAGCTTAGGCGGGTACTACGAGCAGTACTTC. It specifies CASSLGGYYEQYF.